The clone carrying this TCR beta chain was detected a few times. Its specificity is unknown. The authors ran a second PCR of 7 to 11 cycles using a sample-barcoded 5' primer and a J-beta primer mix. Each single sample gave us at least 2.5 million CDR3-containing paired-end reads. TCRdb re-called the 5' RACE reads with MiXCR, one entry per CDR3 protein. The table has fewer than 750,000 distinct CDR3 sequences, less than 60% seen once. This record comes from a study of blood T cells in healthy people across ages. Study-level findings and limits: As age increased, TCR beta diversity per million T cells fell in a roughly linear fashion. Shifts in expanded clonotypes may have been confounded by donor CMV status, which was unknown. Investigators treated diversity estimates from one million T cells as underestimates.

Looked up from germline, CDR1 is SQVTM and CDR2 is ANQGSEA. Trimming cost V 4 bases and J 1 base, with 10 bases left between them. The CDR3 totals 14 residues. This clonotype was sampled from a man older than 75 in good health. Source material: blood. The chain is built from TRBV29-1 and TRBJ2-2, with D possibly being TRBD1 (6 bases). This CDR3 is CSVAQTGNTGELFF. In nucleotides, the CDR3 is TGCAGCGTTGCTCAGACAGGGAACACCGGGGAGCTGTTTTTT.